This T cell receptor beta chain is from a study of T cell responses to AZD1222 COVID-19 vaccine. V was clipped by 3 bases and J by 3 bases, with 14 bases between them. CDR1 ENHRY and CDR2 SYGVKD come from the germline V gene. The CDR3 contains 15 residues. Libraries were prepared by immunoSEQ multiplex PCR; TCRdb keeps only in-frame clonotypes and omits some of them. The sample lists more than 95,000 clones, roughly 87% occurring once. For this clone: The target antigen is unknown.

Study-level findings and limits: Donors in the cohort were predominantly white British and more often female, and clonal diversity was possibly underestimated.

The specimen comprised peripheral blood, sampled on day 0 of AZD1222 vaccination. This TCR came from an adult in good health. V and J are TRBV10-3 and TRBJ2-5, with a possible D match to TRBD2 (6 bases). CDR3 nucleotide sequence: TGTGCCATCAGTGATAGAGAACAGCGGGAAGAGACCCAGTACTTC. Residues: CAISDREQREETQYF.